This T cell receptor beta chain emerged from a study of T cell responses to AZD1222 COVID-19 vaccine. Study-level findings and limits: The breadth and depth of Spike-specific TCRs increased once two AZD1222 doses had been given. AZD1222 recipients seropositive at baseline numbered only 5 to 7.

A few counts support this clone. The antigen remains undetermined. Trimming took off 4 bases at V and 0 bases at J, with 7 bases between the two ends. Germline V gene lookup returns CDR1 LGHNA and CDR2 YNFKEQ. The CDR3 length is 14 residues. The repertoire was sequenced with immunoSEQ multiplex PCR; TCRdb's copy has only in-frame clones and lacks some. Found here are 100,000 to 150,000 clones, roughly 90% of them singletons; the top ten hold approximately 4.2%. The chain carries TRBV4-2 and TRBJ1-5; D is undetermined. This clonotype was sampled from an adult in good health. The sample here was peripheral blood, taken on day 0 of AZD1222 vaccination. Written as DNA, the CDR3 is TGTGCCAGCAGCCCCCTAAGTAGCAATCAGCCCCAGCATTTT. Translating it yields CASSPLSSNQPQHF.